The clone carrying this T cell receptor beta chain was picked up many times. What it binds is not known. The use of previously described methods and listed TCR primers produced the bulk TCR libraries. TCRdb processed the PCR reads anew with MiXCR; each CDR3 protein has one entry. The table shows roughly 630,000 distinct CDR3 sequences, with around 25% occurring only once. This sample was included in a study of molecular identifiers for immune sequencing clone quantification. At the level of the study: The replicate experiment used RNA from roughly 18,000 or 92,000 naive CD8 cells. This RNA was split into five aliquots, and four of them were sequenced. Findings and limits, study-wide: One million naive cells reportedly did not prevent detection of spiked Jurkat TCR RNA from one cell.

Sorting recovered naive CD8 T cells on a CD8+CD4-CCR7+CD45RA+ profile. The germline gives CDR1 LGHNA, CDR2 YNFKEQ. The CDR3 runs 15 residues. Trimming at V came to 3 bases and at J to 4 bases, leaving 8 bases not matched to a gene. The receptor's source is a human donor in good health. Some libraries in this study had Jurkat cell RNA spiked in. The sample taken for sequencing was naive CD8+ T cells from blood, with Jurkat cell RNA spiked in. The subset here: FACS-sorted CD8+CD4-CCR7+CD45RA+ naive T cells. The chain is built from TRBV4-2 and TRBJ1-1; 7 positions agree with TRBD1. CDR3 in amino acids: CASSQTTGLVTEAFF. Written as DNA, the CDR3 is TGTGCCAGCAGCCAGACGACAGGGTTGGTCACTGAAGCTTTCTTT.